Below, one T cell receptor beta chain is given with its context. The sample is drawn from a study of control samples from healthy donors and cancer patients. The germline V gene has CDR1 KGHDR and CDR2 SFDVKD. The V gene lost 3 bases and the J gene lost 8 bases, with 24 bases spanning the gap. CDR3 length: 18 amino acids. This table comes from immunoSEQ multiplex PCR, and its TCRdb copy is limited to in-frame clones, with some not included. Of about 120,000 clones detected, about 89% appear once; the ten largest clones hold 2.9%. The material sequenced was blood. This TCR came from a man in his 60s in good health. The V and J genes are TRBV24-1 and TRBJ2-2; D not resolved. CDR3: CATSDPNRAPSTSGELFF. The CDR3, as DNA: TGTGCCACCAGTGATCCCAACAGAGCCCCCTCGACTTCGGGGGAGCTGTTTTTT.